This TCR beta chain was recovered during a study of vaccination and CD4 T cells after COVID-19 (dated by TCRdb to 2021 to 2024). For the study in its entirety: Every convalescent patient had a positive nasal swab PCR test for SARS-CoV-2, with mild disease in roughly ten patients and severe disease in one. Post-COVID blood samples from convalescent patients were collected a median of approximately 93 days after diagnosis, with a range of 35 to 161 days. The spike-specific CD4+ TCR repertoire was compared before and after mRNA vaccination in ten to eleven COVID-19 convalescent patients and a few infection-naive healthy vaccine recipients. Two doses of either the Pfizer-BioNTech BNT162b2 vaccine (n=8) or the Moderna mRNA-1273 vaccine (n=2) were administered to participants. The convalescent cohort included six males and four females, with two Hispanic individuals, seven Caucasians, two Asians and one multiracial person. As controls, cultures received a CEFX viral epitope pool (the positive control), an HIV-1 Nef peptide pool (the negative control), or no peptide at all. Culture stimuli were overlapping spike peptide pools from SARS-CoV-2 and from the common cold coronaviruses HCoV-NL63, HCoV-OC43 and HCoV-229E. Post-vaccine blood samples were taken a median of about 72 days after the second vaccine dose, with a range of 14 to 241 days. The research as a whole found: In convalescent patients, a median about 86% of post-vaccine SARS-CoV-2-reactive clones were detected only after vaccination, suggesting vaccine-specific priming. Of the vaccine-specific clones found in convalescent patients, nearly all (304 of 307) were mono-reactive for SARS-CoV-2 spike instead of being cross-reactive with common cold coronaviruses. Only a relatively small number of convalescent patients were included in the study, and early timepoints following natural infection were not analyzed. Although the median number of SARS-CoV-2-reactive clonotypes went up from some 23 after infection to 35 to 40 after vaccination, the increase was not significant.

Trimmed from V: 5 bases; trimmed from J: 4 bases; junction bases lacking a gene match: 6. CDR3 length: 15 amino acids, cysteine to phenylalanine. Only CDR3 DNA remains: 45 bases, in frame from the first base. The germline V gene sets CDR1 to SGHTA and CDR2 to FQGNSA. According to the study, the label for this sample's treatment or condition signals: roughly ten-day PBMC culture with coronavirus spike peptide pools or control peptides (ViraFEST assay). The ViraFEST assay was used in the study, in which antigen-specific T cells were expanded with peptide pools and expanded clonotypes were subsequently identified by TCR sequencing. The positive SARS-CoV-2 PCR tests of the convalescent patients were dated from March to December 2020, before the Alpha, Beta and Delta variants emerged in the United States. Each well held 2.2 million or so PBMCs cultured in IMDM containing roughly 5.5% human AB serum and 10 IU/ml IL-2, with roughly 10 ug/ml peptide pools added. On days 3 and 7, half of the culture medium was replaced with fresh IL-2-containing medium. After ten to eleven days of culture, CD4+ T cells were isolated by negative selection using the EasySep CD4+ T cell isolation kit. Ficoll-Paque Plus gradient centrifugation was used to isolate PBMCs from whole blood, and the isolated PBMCs were then either used fresh or cryopreserved at -140C. In general, triplicate wells were set up for every culture condition.

Libraries were prepared through PCR. TCR sequencing of DNA from cultured CD4+ T cells used the Oncomine TCR Beta short-read assay at the Johns Hopkins FTIC core. The QIAamp micro DNA kit was used to extract genomic DNA from the cultured CD4+ T cells. Oncomine TCR Beta libraries made from cultured CD4+ T cells were pooled using unique dual indexes and sequenced on an Illumina iSeq 100. Regarding the original processing steps: Non-productive sequences were removed, and CDR3s not starting with C, not ending with F or W, or shorter than 7 amino acids were discarded. Antigen-specific clonotypes were identified with the MANAFEST web application by comparing peptide-stimulated wells with reference and other culture wells. An FDR below 0.05, an odds ratio above 5, and a productive frequency above 0.1% in at least two of three replicate wells were required for clones to be considered positive. A clonotype was classed as cross-reactive if the clonotype showed significant expansion both in SARS-CoV-2 spike wells and in at least one common cold coronavirus spike condition. Similarity between CDR3 sequences was evaluated in R version 3.6.1 using Levenshtein distances (stringdist) and unrooted phylogenetic trees (ape). TCRdb passed the public sequencing reads through fastp at Q25 and MiXCR, retaining productive beta sequences. CDR3 protein duplicates are merged, each entry listing the most common genes and DNA. For this entry, the V and J calls and clone size follow TCRdb and not the study's own pipeline. In all, the sample holds 13,000 to 15,000 distinct CDR3 sequences, and around 40% of those were seen once. Under 11% of the sample belongs to the ten largest clones.

This clonotype appeared once. Its target antigen remains unknown. No qualities accompany the bases; no much larger clone lies one base away. One read offers little support. This sequence was found in a human donor who had recovered from COVID-19. The sample consisted of CD4+ T cells from blood, cultured in vitro. The chain employs TRBV7-2 and TRBJ2-3; the central 10 bases match TRBD2. The encoded CDR3 is CASSPSGRAPDTQYF. The nucleotide sequence reads as follows: TGTGCCAGCAGCCCGAGCGGGAGGGCCCCAGATACGCAGTATTTT.